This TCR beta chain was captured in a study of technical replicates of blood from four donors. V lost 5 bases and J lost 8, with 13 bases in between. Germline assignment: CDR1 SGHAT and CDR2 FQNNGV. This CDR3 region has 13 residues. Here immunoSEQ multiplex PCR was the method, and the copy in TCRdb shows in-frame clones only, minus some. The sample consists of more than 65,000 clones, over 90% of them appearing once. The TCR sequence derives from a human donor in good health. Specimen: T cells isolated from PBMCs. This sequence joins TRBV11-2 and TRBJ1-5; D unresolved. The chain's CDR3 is CASSLAASKPQHF. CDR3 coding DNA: TGTGCCAGCAGCCTAGCGGCTAGCAAGCCCCAGCATTTT.